The present entry profiles one T cell receptor (beta chain) with its context. The CDR3 consists of 16 residues. Trimming shortened V by 2 bases and J by 0 bases, and 11 bases separated the two germline ends. Germline assignment: CDR1 MDHEN and CDR2 SYDVKM. Participant ages covered roughly 18 to 89 years across about 22 US areas. Which cohort a participant joined came from the clinical history participants gave. This specimen comes from a study of blood T cell repertoires in COVID-19. About the research overall: Collection of acute and convalescent COVID-19 samples took place in the United States, Italy and Spain. PBMCs, B-cell-depleted T cells, or T cells provided the cDNA or gDNA that made up the material.

Sequencing was performed with immunoSEQ multiplex PCR; in TCRdb, only in-frame clones are kept and a portion is missing. The profile shows about 270,000 clones, about 90% of them singletons. The receptor's source is a woman aged 30 to 39 with acute COVID-19. Sequencing was performed on PBMCs or T cells enriched from blood (not recorded which). The chain combines TRBV28 with TRBJ1-5; weak D call: TRBD1 (5 bases). This CDR3 reads CASSLGRQYSNQPQHF. CDR3 DNA: TGTGCCAGCAGTTTAGGCAGACAGTATAGCAATCAGCCCCAGCATTTT.